The entry below gives a single T cell receptor (beta chain) sequence along with its context. The target of this receptor is not known. Within one base of it there is no much larger clone, and no base qualities were kept. These data belong to a study of blood T cell repertoires in COVID-19 (dated by TCRdb to between 2020 and 2021). About the study as a whole: Samples from collaborators originated in the United States, Italy and Spain and spanned both the acute and convalescent phases of COVID-19. The material from the prospective study consisted of cDNA or gDNA derived from T cells, B-cell-depleted T cells, or PBMCs. A de-identified subject ID, COVID-19 status, age in years and sex were almost always included in the sample metadata. The repertoires were released in a freely available public database intended as a resource for research on the immune response to SARS-CoV-2. The samples were drawn from the first 160 participants of the ongoing ImmuneRACE study and from 950 to 1,500 subjects provided by 6 global collaborators. HLA class I and class II types, where available, came from metadata supplied by the sample provider rather than from assay-based typing. Subjects who had been exposed to COVID-19, were actively infected with it, or had recovered from it provided the deeply sampled blood TCRbeta repertoires that made up the dataset. What the study reported, not specific to this receptor: Clinical and demographic metadata were provided uncurated, with the amount varying by source and participant.

The germline V gene specifies MNHEY as CDR1 and SVGAGI as CDR2. Trimming takes 6 bases from V and 8 bases from J, and the germline ends sit 11 bases apart. The CDR3 covers 13 residues, taking in both the cysteine and the phenylalanine. Only the CDR3 DNA stays, 39 bases, in frame from base 1. The immunoSEQ Assay, a bias-controlled multiplex PCR, was used to amplify TCRbeta CDR3 regions from genomic DNA. Processing in the source paper ran as follows. The number of nucleated cells in each sample was estimated from the amplification of reference gene primers within the assay. To quantify the absolute abundance of each unique TCRbeta CDR3 rearrangement, sequence reads were collapsed and filtered. For each sample, productive Simpson clonality was calculated by taking the square root of Simpson's diversity index across productive rearrangements. TCRdb carries this immuneACCESS record with in-frame sequences only. Its versions omit some clonotypes, under half of them owing to an unresolved V gene in the studies checked, with the rest unexplained. V and J calls and clone size are copied from that table; D and trimming were computed from the DNA. The sample data list about 350,000 clones, and about 90% of these were observed just once. Approximately 1% of the sample belongs to the ten largest clones.

In the prospective study, participants were about 18 to 95 years old, resided in 20 to 30 geographic areas of the United States, and were enrolled through a virtual design. In the prospective study, participants were assigned to cohorts based on the clinical history participants reported in a screening survey and a study questionnaire. For ImmuneRACE Cohort 3, a participant was defined as recovered based on two consecutive negative NP/OP PCR tests, clearance by a healthcare professional, or resolution of symptoms. Each participant in the prospective study had whole blood, serum and a nasopharyngeal or oropharyngeal swab collected by mobile phlebotomists. Additional blood draws and questionnaires over an approximately two-month period could optionally be provided by prospective study participants. Before DNA extraction, prospective study blood samples were shipped either frozen or at room temperature.

The rearrangement combines TRBV6-5 with TRBJ1-6, with an unclear D gene assignment. Sequencing was done on a sample of PBMCs or T cells enriched from blood (not recorded which). This clonotype was sampled from a woman between 25 and 40 years old who had recovered from COVID-19. The DNA reads TGTGCCAGCAGAACCTTAGCGGATTCACCCCTCCACTTT. It translates as CASRTLADSPLHF.